One TCR beta chain is described in this entry. Its antigen is as yet unknown. Per the germline V gene, CDR1 is SEHNR and CDR2 is FQNEAQ (reference sequence). Between the trimmed V and J ends, which lost 4 bases and 2 bases, there was a span of 13 bases. This CDR3 has 15 amino acids. These data come from a study of cytomegalovirus exposure and HLA in healthy donors. Findings of the study overall: A further, later analysis showed that HLA-associated TCR beta chains (compared with equally common others) were more clonally expanded. Highly shared variants forming one cluster were likely a sequencing artifact.

Primers included in the PCR were 60 Vbeta and 13 Jbeta primers. The repertoire was sequenced with immunoSEQ multiplex PCR; TCRdb's copy has only in-frame clones and lacks some. Of over 70,000 clones listed, about 73% are singletons. The TCR originated in a woman aged 45 to 65 in good health and CMV-seropositive. Sequencing was carried out using PBMCs. The rearrangement joins TRBV7-9 to TRBJ2-3, with D possibly TRBD1 on 6 matching bases. The CDR3 reads CASSSGTLSTDTQYF. For the CDR3, the DNA is TGTGCCAGCAGCTCCGGGACACTTTCCACAGATACGCAGTATTTT.